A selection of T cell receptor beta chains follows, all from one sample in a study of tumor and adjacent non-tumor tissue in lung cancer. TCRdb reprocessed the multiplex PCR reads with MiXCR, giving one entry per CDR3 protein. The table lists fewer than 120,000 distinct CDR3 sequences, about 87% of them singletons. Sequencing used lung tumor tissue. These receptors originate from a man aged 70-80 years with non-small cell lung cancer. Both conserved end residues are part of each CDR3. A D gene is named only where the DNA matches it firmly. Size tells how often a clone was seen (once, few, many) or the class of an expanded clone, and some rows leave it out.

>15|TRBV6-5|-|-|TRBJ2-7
TGTGCCAGCAGTTACTCGTTAGGGACTGCCTACGAGCAGTACTTC
CASSYSLGTAYEQYF
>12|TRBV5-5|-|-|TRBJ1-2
TGTGCCAGCAGCCTGGATGATATTGCCTACACCTTC
CASSLDDIAYTF
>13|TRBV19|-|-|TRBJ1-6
TGTGCCCGTAGTGAGATCGGCAATTCACCCCTCCACTTT
CARSEIGNSPLHF
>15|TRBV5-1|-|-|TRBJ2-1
TGCCCCAGCAGCCCAGGCGGGTCAGGGGTAAATGAGCAGTTCTTC
CPSSPGGSGVNEQFF
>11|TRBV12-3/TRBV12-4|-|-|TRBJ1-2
TGTGCCAGCACACTGGGAGATGGCTGCACTTTC
CASTLGDGCTF
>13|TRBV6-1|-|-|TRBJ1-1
TGTGCCATGAGAAGGAACGAGAACACTGAAGCTATCTTT
CAMRRNENTEAIF
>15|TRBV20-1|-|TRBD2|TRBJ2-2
TGCAGTGCTAGAGATCCAGGCCGGGAGGCCCGGGAGTTGTTTTTT
CSARDPGREARELFF
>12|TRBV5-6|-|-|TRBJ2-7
TGTGCCAGCAGACTAGGGATCTACGAGCAGTATTTC
CASRLGIYEQYF
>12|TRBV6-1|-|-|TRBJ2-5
TGTACCAGCAGTGATCAGCTGGAGACCCAGTACTTC
CTSSDQLETQYF
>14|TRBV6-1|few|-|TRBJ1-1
TGTGCCAGTACCGAAGATCGGCGGCACACTGAAGTTTTCTTT
CASTEDRRHTEVFF
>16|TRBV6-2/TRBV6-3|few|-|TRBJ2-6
TGTCCCAGCAGTTACTCGGGCGGCTCTGGGGCTAACGTCCTGACTTTC
CPSSYSGGSGANVLTF
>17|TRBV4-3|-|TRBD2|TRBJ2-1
TGTGCCAGTAGCCAAGGCCCCGCGGGAGCTGAATACAATGAGCAGTTCTTC
CASSQGPAGAEYNEQFF
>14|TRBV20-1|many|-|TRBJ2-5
TGCAGTGCTAGAGATACGAGACAAGAAGAGACCCAGTACTTC
CSARDTRQEETQYF
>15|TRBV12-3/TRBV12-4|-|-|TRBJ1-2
TGTGTCAGCAGTTTATTGACAAGGTTTGGCTATGGCTACACCTTT
CVSSLLTRFGYGYTF
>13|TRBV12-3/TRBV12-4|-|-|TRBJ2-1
TGTGCCAGTAGTACCATACAGGGTGGTGAGCAGTTCTTC
CASSTIQGGEQFF
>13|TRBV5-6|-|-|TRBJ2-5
TGTGCCAACAGCCCAGGCTTCCAAGAGACCCAGTACTTC
CANSPGFQETQYF
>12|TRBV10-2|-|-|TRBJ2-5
TGCGCCAGCGCCAGAGTGGGGGAGACCCAGTACTTC
CASARVGETQYF
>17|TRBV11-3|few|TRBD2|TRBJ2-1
TGTACCAGCAGCCTCCCAGGGACTAGCGGAGGCTACAATGAGCAGTTCTTC
CTSSLPGTSGGYNEQFF
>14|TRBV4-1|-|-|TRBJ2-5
TGCGCCAGCAGCCAACAAAGGGGGGAAGAGACCCAGTACTTC
CASSQQRGEETQYF
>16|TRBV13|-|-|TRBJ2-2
TGTGCCAGCAGCTTAGGGACACGTTCGGTTACCGGGGAGCTGTTTTTT
CASSLGTRSVTGELFF
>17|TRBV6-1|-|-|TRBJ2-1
TGTGCCAGCACCAATATCGGTTCGCAGGGATTGGTCGATGTCCAGTTCTTC
CASTNIGSQGLVDVQFF
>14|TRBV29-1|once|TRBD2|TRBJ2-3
TGCAGCGTTGAGAGTTCATCCGGGGGGGATACGCAGTACTTT
CSVESSSGGDTQYF
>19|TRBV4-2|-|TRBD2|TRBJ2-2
TGCGCCAGCAGCCATGCTCCTACTTGCGGGGGGCTTACCACCGGGGAGCTGCTTTTT
CASSHAPTCGGLTTGELLF
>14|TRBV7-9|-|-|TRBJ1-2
TGTGCCAGCAGCTTAGAGGGGCCAGTCCTAGGCTACACCTTC
CASSLEGPVLGYTF
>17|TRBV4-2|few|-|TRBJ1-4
TGTGCCAGCAGCCAAGTATCGTTGGGGGTAACTAATGAAAAACTGTTTTTT
CASSQVSLGVTNEKLFF
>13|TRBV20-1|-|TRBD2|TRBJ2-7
TGCAGAGCGTACCCAGGGAGCGGGGGCGAGCAGTACTTC
CRAYPGSGGEQYF
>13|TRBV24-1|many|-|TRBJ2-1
TGTGCCACCAGGCCCAGCTCCTACAATGAGCAGTTCTTC
CATRPSSYNEQFF
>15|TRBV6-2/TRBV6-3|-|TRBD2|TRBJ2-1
TGTGCCAGCAGTTACGCCACTAGCGGGGCCTGGAAGCAGTTCTTC
CASSYATSGAWKQFF
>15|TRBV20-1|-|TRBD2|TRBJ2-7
TGCAGTGCTAGAGATGTCGGGAGGTTGGACTACGAGCGGTACTTC
CSARDVGRLDYERYF
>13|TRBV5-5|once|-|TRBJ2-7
TGTACCAGCAGCTCCGGAACAACCTACGAGCAGTACTTC
CTSSSGTTYEQYF
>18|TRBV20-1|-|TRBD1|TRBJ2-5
TGCAATGCTAGAGATATCTCGGGACAGGGGGGAGGTGGAGAGACCCAGTACTTC
CNARDISGQGGGGETQYF
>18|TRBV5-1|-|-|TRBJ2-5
TGCGCCAGCAGTTTGTTGAGTTTGGGACTTTCTGGGGGAGACACCCAGTACTTC
CASSLLSLGLSGGDTQYF
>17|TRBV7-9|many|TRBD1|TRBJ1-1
TGTGCCAGCAGCTTAGAGAGGACAGGGGCCTTGAACACTGAAGCTTTCTTT
CASSLERTGALNTEAFF
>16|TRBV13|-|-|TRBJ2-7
TGTGCCAGCAGCTCAGCTCCCACGGGACACCGCTACGAGCAATACTTC
CASSSAPTGHRYEQYF
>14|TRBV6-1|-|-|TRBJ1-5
TGTGCCAGTCATGACAGAGGGTTTAATCAGCGCCAGCATTTT
CASHDRGFNQRQHF
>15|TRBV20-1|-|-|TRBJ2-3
TGCAGTGCCAGAGGATCGGTCGGGGGCGATCAGCCCCAGTATTTT
CSARGSVGGDQPQYF
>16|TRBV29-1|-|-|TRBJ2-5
TGCAGTGCCAAGCCCTACCTCCAGACAGGACGAGAGTCCCAATACTTC
CSAKPYLQTGRESQYF
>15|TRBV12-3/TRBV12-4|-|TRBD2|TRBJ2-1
TGTGCCAGCAAGACTAGCGGGACGTCATACAATGAGCAGTTCTTC
CASKTSGTSYNEQFF
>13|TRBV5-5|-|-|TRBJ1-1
TGTGCCAGCAGCGTGGACACGAACACTGAAGCTTTCTTT
CASSVDTNTEAFF
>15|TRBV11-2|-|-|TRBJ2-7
TGTGCCAGCAGCTTAGACCAGGGGGGCGGATACGAACAGTACTTC
CASSLDQGGGYEQYF
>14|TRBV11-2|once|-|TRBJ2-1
TGTGCCAGCAGCGTATCCTGGGTTGTCAATGAGCAGTTCTTC
CASSVSWVVNEQFF
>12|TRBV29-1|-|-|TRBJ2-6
TGTAGCGCCCACTCTGGGGCCAACGTCCTGGCTTTT
CSAHSGANVLAF
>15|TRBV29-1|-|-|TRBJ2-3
TGCAGTGCAAACCCGACTAGTGGGAGCACAGATACGCAGTATTTT
CSANPTSGSTDTQYF
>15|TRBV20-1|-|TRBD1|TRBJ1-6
TGCAGTGCTAGAGATACGGGACAGGGTTCTTCACCCCTCCACTTT
CSARDTGQGSSPLHF
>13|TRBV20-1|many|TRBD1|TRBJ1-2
TGCAGTGCTAAGACAGGGGGCTCCAGTGGCTACACCTTC
CSAKTGGSSGYTF
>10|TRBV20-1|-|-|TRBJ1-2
TGTAGTGCTGAAGGAGGCGGCTACACCTTC
CSAEGGGYTF
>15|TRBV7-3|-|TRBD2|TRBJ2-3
TGTGCCGGCAGCTTAAACTTAGCGGGGTCAAATACGCAGTATTTT
CAGSLNLAGSNTQYF
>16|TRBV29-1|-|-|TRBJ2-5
TGCAGCAGCAAGCTCTACCTCCGTACAGGTCAAGAGACCCAGTACTTC
CSSKLYLRTGQETQYF
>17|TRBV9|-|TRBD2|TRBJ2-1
TGTGTCAGTAGCGTAGGAGGGGGGACTAGCGGATACAATGAGCAGTTCTTC
CVSSVGGGTSGYNEQFF
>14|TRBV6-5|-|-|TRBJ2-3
TGTGCCAGCAGTAGACGACATGGTCCTGATACGCAGTATTTT
CASSRRHGPDTQYF
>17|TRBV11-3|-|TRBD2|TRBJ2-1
TGTGCCAGCAGCCTCTTACGGACTAGCGGGGGTTACTATGAGCAGTTCTTC
CASSLLRTSGGYYEQFF
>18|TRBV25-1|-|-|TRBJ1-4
TGTGCCAGCAGTGAACGGCTGGAGGGCTCAATCTCGAATGAAGAACTGTTTTTT
CASSERLEGSISNEELFF
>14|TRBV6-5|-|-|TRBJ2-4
TGTGCTAGCAGTTACGGATTAGGCAAAAACATTCAGTACTTC
CASSYGLGKNIQYF
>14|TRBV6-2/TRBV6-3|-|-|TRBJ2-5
TGTGCCAGCGGGGAAATGCCCCCACGAGAGACCCAGTACTTC
CASGEMPPRETQYF
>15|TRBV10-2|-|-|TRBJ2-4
TGCGTCAGTAGTGAGAATCGCGACCGGCGGAACATTCAGTACTTC
CVSSENRDRRNIQYF